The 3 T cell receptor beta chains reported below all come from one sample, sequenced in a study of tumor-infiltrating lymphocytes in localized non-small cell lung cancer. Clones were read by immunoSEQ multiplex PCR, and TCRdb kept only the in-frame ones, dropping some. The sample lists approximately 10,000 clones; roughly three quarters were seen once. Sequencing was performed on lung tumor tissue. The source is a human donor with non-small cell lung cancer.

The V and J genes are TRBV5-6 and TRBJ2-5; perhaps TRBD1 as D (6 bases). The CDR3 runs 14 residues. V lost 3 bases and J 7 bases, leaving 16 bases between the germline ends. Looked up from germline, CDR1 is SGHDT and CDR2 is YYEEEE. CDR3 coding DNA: TGTGCCAGCAGCTGGGACACATCGACAGGGACCCAGTACTTC. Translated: CASSWDTSTGTQYF. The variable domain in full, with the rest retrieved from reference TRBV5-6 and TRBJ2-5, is DAGVTQSPTHLIKTRGQQVTLRCSPKSGHDTVSWYQQALGQGPQFIFQYYEEEERQRGNFPDRFSGHQFPNYSSELNVNALLLGDSALYLCASSWDTSTGTQYFGPGTRLLVL.

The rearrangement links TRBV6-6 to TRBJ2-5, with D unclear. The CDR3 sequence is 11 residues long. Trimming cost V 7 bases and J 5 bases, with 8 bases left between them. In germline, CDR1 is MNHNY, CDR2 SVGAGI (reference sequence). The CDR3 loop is CASKVEETQYF. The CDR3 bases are TGTGCCAGCAAGGTCGAGGAGACCCAGTACTTC.

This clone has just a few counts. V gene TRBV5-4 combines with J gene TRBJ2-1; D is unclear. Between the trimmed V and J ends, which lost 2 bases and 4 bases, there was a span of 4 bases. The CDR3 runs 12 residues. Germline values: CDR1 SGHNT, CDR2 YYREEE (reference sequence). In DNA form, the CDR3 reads TGTGCCAGCAGCTTCTTATACAATGAGCAGTTCTTC. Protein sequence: CASSFLYNEQFF. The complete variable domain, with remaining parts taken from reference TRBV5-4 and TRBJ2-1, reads ETGVTQSPTHLIKTRGQQVTLRCSSQSGHNTVSWYQQALGQGPQFIFQYYREEENGRGNFPPRFSGLQFPNYSSELNVNALELDDSALYLCASSFLYNEQFFGPGTRLTVL.